Presented here are 32 T cell receptor beta chains from one specimen sequenced in a study of cytomegalovirus exposure and HLA in healthy donors. Primers: 60 Vbeta forward and 13 Jbeta reverse. Generated by immunoSEQ multiplex PCR, the TCRdb table keeps only in-frame clones and is missing some. The sample lists over 95,000 clones; 77% were seen once. Source material: PBMCs. The receptors shown here come from a man aged 40-50 years in good health and CMV-seropositive.

V gene TRBV7-2 combines with J gene TRBJ2-7, with TRBD1 identical over 7 bases. Unmatched junction bases numbered 6, after V lost 5 bases and J lost 5 bases. The CDR3 spans 13 residues. Germline values: CDR1 SGHTA, CDR2 FQGNSA. The CDR3 protein is CASSGSRGNEQYF. CDR3 sequence (DNA): TGTGCCAGCAGCGGGTCCAGGGGGAACGAGCAGTACTTC.

The rearrangement uses TRBV7-3 and TRBJ2-3, with 7 bases fitting TRBD2. The CDR3 length is 20 residues. Trimming took 6 bases from V and 5 from J; bases not matched to a gene: 26. Per the germline V gene, CDR1 is SGHTA and CDR2 is FQGTGA. The CDR3 spells CASRLITPRDYHLLGDTQYF. The CDR3 DNA is TGTGCCAGCAGACTAATAACGCCCAGGGACTACCACCTGCTCGGAGATACGCAGTATTTT.

CDR3 coding DNA: TGTGCCAGCAGCGTAGGCCCCCGGAACCCACCCAGGCTAGCGCAAGAGACCCAGTACTTC. Encoded protein: CASSVGPRNPPRLAQETQYF. The chain has TRBV9 and TRBJ2-5; a possible D gene is TRBD2 (6 bases). V lost 0 bases to trimming and J lost 2 bases, with 26 bases between them. In germline, CDR1 is SGDLS, CDR2 YYNGEE. CDR3 length: 20 amino acids.

The rearrangement links TRBV11-2 to TRBJ2-5; TRBD2 matches 8 bases. CDR1 and CDR2 from the germline V gene are SGHAT and FQNNGV. The CDR3 has 16 amino acids. The ends lost 6 bases at V and 5 bases at J; junction bases unmatched: 14. The DNA for the CDR3 is TGTGCCAGCAGGATCTCCGGGACTAGTGGTTCGGAGACCCAGTACTTC. This gives the protein CASRISGTSGSETQYF.

The chain is built from TRBV5-4 and TRBJ2-7; D is possibly TRBD2 (6 bases). The germline V gene has CDR1 SGHNT and CDR2 YYREEE (reference sequence). Trimming cost V 4 bases and J 0 bases, with 17 bases left between them. This CDR3 contains 16 residues. CDR3 loop: CASSRDPVGGSYEQYF. The CDR3 DNA reads TGTGCCAGCAGCCGTGACCCGGTCGGGGGCTCCTACGAGCAGTACTTC.

V is TRBV6-1 and J is TRBJ1-5; D perhaps matches TRBD1 (6 bases). Per germline, CDR1 MNHNS and CDR2 SASEGT. There are 15 residues in the CDR3. Trimming shortened V by 8 bases and J by 3 bases, and 17 bases separated the two germline ends. The CDR3 bases are TGTGCCAGCCGGGGGGGGCAGAGTTACAATCAGCCCCAGCATTTT. Its protein product is CASRGGQSYNQPQHF.

The chain joins TRBV11-1 to TRBJ2-4; 11 nucleotides agree with TRBD1. V was pared by 7 bases and J by 6 bases, with 8 bases of the junction left unmatched. This CDR3 is built from 15 residues. Germline CDR1 reads SGHAT; CDR2 reads FQDESV (reference sequence). CDR3: CASTTGQGELNIQYF. CDR3 nucleotide sequence: TGTGCCAGCACCACGGGACAGGGGGAACTAAACATTCAGTACTTC.

This clone was counted a single time. The V and J genes are TRBV27 and TRBJ2-1, with 7 bases aligning to TRBD1. V lost 5 bases, J lost 5 bases, and 9 bases stayed unmatched. There are 15 residues in the CDR3. Germline values: CDR1 MNHEY, CDR2 SMNVEV (reference sequence). CDR3 region: CASSPDRALDNEQFF. The CDR3 DNA reads as TGTGCCAGCAGTCCCGACAGGGCGTTAGACAATGAGCAGTTCTTC.

CDR3 DNA: TGTGCCAGCAGCTTGGCTTTAACAGACAATCAGCCCCAGCATTTT. Encoded protein: CASSLALTDNQPQHF. The rearrangement joins TRBV5-6 to TRBJ1-5; D gene ambiguous. Germline V gene lookup returns CDR1 SGHDT and CDR2 YYEEEE. V gave up 0 bases and J gave up 3 bases, with 10 bases separating them. The CDR3 is 15 amino acids.

The chain links TRBV4-2 to TRBJ2-5, with D hard to call. TRBJ2-7 matches the DNA end more closely, so the J call is doubtful. The CDR3 loop spans 15 amino acids. Germline CDR1 is LGHNA and CDR2 is YNFKEQ. Here the CDR3 reads CASSQDWARVNEQYF. The CDR3 DNA reads as TGTGCCAGCAGCCAAGATTGGGCAAGAGTCAACGAGCAGTACTTC.

CDR3 in amino acids: CASSIAGGRPVETQYF. In DNA form, the CDR3 reads TGTGCCAGTAGTATAGCCGGCGGCCGTCCCGTAGAGACCCAGTACTTC. This chain joins TRBV19 and TRBJ2-5; D is ambiguous. The CDR3 is made up of 16 amino acids. Trimming shortened V by 1 base and J by 4 bases, and 16 bases separated the two germline ends. Per the germline V gene, CDR1 is LNHDA and CDR2 is SQIVND (reference sequence).

V gene TRBV29-1 combines with J gene TRBJ2-2; TRBD2 might be the D (6 bases). Trimming took off 5 bases at V and 5 bases at J, with 12 bases between the two ends. Germline V gene data show CDR1 as SQVTM and CDR2 as ANQGSEA. The CDR3 has 13 residues. CDR3 protein: CSVSTSSTGELFF. The DNA for the CDR3 is TGCAGCGTTAGTACTAGCTCGACCGGGGAGCTGTTTTTT.

This clone was detected only a few times. The chain links TRBV6-4 to TRBJ2-2, with D possibly matching TRBD2 (5 bases). CDR1 is MRHNA, CDR2 SNTAGT, per germline. Deletions cut 5 bases from V and 6 bases from J, with 16 bases between. CDR3 length: 15 residues. The CDR3 protein is CASSFRSSPSGELFF. As DNA, the CDR3 is TGTGCCAGCAGTTTCAGGTCTAGCCCGTCCGGGGAGCTGTTTTTT.

The V gene is TRBV4-3, the J gene TRBJ1-5; no definite D call. The CDR3 covers 13 residues. V was clipped by 5 bases and J by 3 bases, with 8 bases between them. Per germline, CDR1 LGHNA and CDR2 YSLEER. CDR3 residues: CASSYDTNQPQHF. The CDR3 coding sequence is TGCGCCAGCAGCTACGACACCAATCAGCCCCAGCATTTT.

This rearrangement joins TRBV29-1 to TRBJ2-7; 7 bases match TRBD1. This CDR3 is built from 13 residues. V trimming: 4 bases; J trimming: 3 bases; junction bases outside the gene matches: 6. Per germline, CDR1 SQVTM and CDR2 ANQGSEA. CDR3 nucleotide sequence: TGCAGCGTTGGTGTCAGGGGGATCTACGAGCAGTACTTC. It codes for CSVGVRGIYEQYF.

This sequence joins TRBV21-1 and TRBJ1-2; TRBD1 is the table's D call and was not checked against the DNA. TRBV21-1 is an annotated pseudogene. This CDR3 contains 14 residues. As DNA, the CDR3 is TGTGCCAGCAGCAAAGGGACAGGGCACTATGGCTACACCTTC. As protein: CASSKGTGHYGYTF.

The rearrangement joins TRBV7-3 to TRBJ1-5, with D uncertain. The CDR3 sequence is 11 residues long. V lost 6 bases to trimming and J lost 4 bases, with 4 bases between them. Germline V gene data show CDR1 as SGHTA and CDR2 as FQGTGA. In DNA form, the CDR3 reads TGTGCCAGCAGTTCGAATCAGCCCCAGCATTTT. It codes for CASSSNQPQHF.

This clone appeared a single time. The chain links TRBV15 to TRBJ2-5; unclear D gene. V shed 3 bases and J shed 3 bases, with 8 bases lying between them. The CDR3 totals 13 residues. The germline V gene encodes CDR1 LNHNV and CDR2 YYDKDF (reference sequence). The CDR3 nucleotides read TGTGCCACCAGCAGCCATAGAGAAGAGACCCAGTACTTC. It specifies CATSSHREETQYF.

The sample holds one count of this clone. The CDR3 DNA follows: TGTGCCAGCAGCCCATCGAGGGTGAACACTGAAGCTTTCTTT. Protein: CASSPSRVNTEAFF. This chain joins TRBV9 and TRBJ1-1; no definite D call. V shed 4 bases and J shed 0 bases, with 10 bases lying between them. This CDR3 spans 14 amino acids. Looked up from germline, CDR1 is SGDLS and CDR2 is YYNGEE.

The chain is built from TRBV10-3 and TRBJ2-2; 12 nucleotides agree with TRBD2. This CDR3 comprises 17 residues. CDR1 is ENHRY, CDR2 SYGVKD, per germline. Trimming at V came to 2 bases and at J to 3 bases, leaving 4 bases not matched to a gene. CDR3 bases: TGTGCCATCAGTGAGCCTAGCGGGGGGGCCTACACCGGGGAGCTGTTTTTT. Residues: CAISEPSGGAYTGELFF.

This chain uses TRBV19 with TRBJ2-1, with a weak D call TRBD1 (6 bases). Germline V gives CDR1 LNHDA, CDR2 SQIVND (reference sequence). The CDR3 is made up of 16 amino acids. The V end was cut by 3 bases, the J end by 0 bases, with 12 bases between. CDR3 nucleotides: TGTGCCAGTAGTATTTTCGGACAGAGCTCCTACAATGAGCAGTTCTTC. This encodes CASSIFGQSSYNEQFF.

This chain connects TRBV6-1 to TRBJ2-5, with 9 bases aligning to TRBD1. The trim removed 6 bases at V and 2 bases at J, leaving 7 bases unmatched. CDR1 is MNHNS, CDR2 SASEGT, per germline. The CDR3 length is 15 residues. Here the CDR3 DNA reads TGTGCCAGCAGGGGCTTAGGACAGGGGCAAGAGACCCAGTACTTC. Its translation is CASRGLGQGQETQYF.

J is TRBJ2-7 and V is TRBV2; 8 bases match TRBD1. The CDR3 loop spans 13 amino acids. The trim removed 6 bases at V and 3 bases at J, leaving 4 bases unmatched. From germline, CDR1 is SNHLY and CDR2 FYNNEI. This chain's CDR3 is CASSGQGLYEQYF. CDR3 nucleotide sequence: TGTGCCAGCAGCGGACAGGGTCTCTACGAGCAGTACTTC.

Only a few counts were recorded for this clone. The V and J genes are TRBV9 and TRBJ1-2; D might be TRBD1 (6 bases). Looked up from germline, CDR1 is SGDLS and CDR2 is YYNGEE. CDR3 length equals 14 residues. Trimming took off 4 bases at V and 9 bases at J, with 19 bases between the two ends. CDR3 nucleotides: TGTGCCAGCAGCTTACGAGGGGCAGGGGAGCGCTACACCTTC. Translating it yields CASSLRGAGERYTF.

This clone was seen more than once but under ten times. The chain is built from TRBV7-8 and TRBJ1-5; unclear D gene. Deletions cut 5 bases from V and 6 bases from J, with 11 bases between. The germline V gene encodes CDR1 SGHVS and CDR2 FQNEAQ. This CDR3 has 13 residues. CDR3 residues: CASSPRAVQPQHF. CDR3 DNA sequence: TGTGCCAGCAGCCCTCGAGCCGTTCAGCCCCAGCATTTT.

This clone was observed a few times. The chain links TRBV19 to TRBJ2-7; a weak D match, TRBD1 (5 bases). Germline V gene data show CDR1 as LNHDA and CDR2 as SQIVND (reference sequence). Trimming cost V 8 bases and J 0 bases, with 11 bases left between them. CDR3 length: 13 residues. The CDR3 is CASCGRDSYEQYF. CDR3 nucleotide sequence: TGTGCCAGTTGCGGCAGGGACTCCTACGAGCAGTACTTC.

The V call is TRBV7-9, the J call TRBJ1-1, with TRBD1 matching over 12 bases. The CDR3 covers 14 residues. The germline gives CDR1 SEHNR, CDR2 FQNEAQ (reference sequence). V lost 2 bases, J lost 10 bases, and 5 bases stayed unmatched. CDR3 in amino acids: CASSLLGQGAGAFF. The CDR3 DNA reads TGTGCCAGCAGCTTACTGGGACAGGGGGCGGGAGCTTTCTTT.

This rearrangement joins TRBV28 to TRBJ1-6, with 7 nucleotides matching TRBD1. The CDR3 totals 16 residues. V lost 6 bases and J lost 2; bases outside the gene matches: 7. CDR1 is MDHEN and CDR2 is SYDVKM in the germline V gene. The DNA of the CDR3 is TGTGCCAGCAGATCCAGGGGGAACCCCTATAATTCACCCCTCCACTTT. Its protein product is CASRSRGNPYNSPLHF.

This clone was seen once. The chain joins TRBV7-8 to TRBJ2-4; D is perhaps TRBD1 (6 bases). CDR1 and CDR2 from the germline V gene are SGHVS and FQNEAQ. The V and J ends lost 4 bases and 0 bases respectively, with 13 bases between them. The length of the CDR3 is 16 residues. This chain's CDR3 is CASSYGRRGAKNIQYF. The DNA for the CDR3 is TGTGCCAGCAGCTATGGTCGCAGGGGAGCCAAAAACATTCAGTACTTC.

The chain is built from TRBV11-1 and TRBJ2-1; tentatively, D is TRBD1 (5 bases). CDR1 is SGHAT, CDR2 FQDESV, per germline (reference sequence). The CDR3 is made up of 13 amino acids. Trimming took 1 base from V and 5 from J, leaving 6 bases between them. The DNA of the CDR3 is TGTGCCAGCAGCTTAGTGGACAACAATGAGCAGTTCTTC. Its protein product is CASSLVDNNEQFF.

The chain uses TRBV11-3 and TRBJ2-5; D remains unclear. Matching the DNA end better, TRBJ2-7 makes the J call doubtful. Germline V gives CDR1 SGHNT, CDR2 YENEEA. The length of the CDR3 is 10 residues. CDR3 DNA: TGTGCCAGCAGCCCCACCGAGCAGTACTTC. Protein: CASSPTEQYF.

The rearrangement joins TRBV28 to TRBJ1-1, with a possible D match to TRBD1 (6 bases). V was trimmed by 4 bases and J by 11 bases, leaving 14 bases between them. Looked up from germline, CDR1 is MDHEN and CDR2 is SYDVKM. The CDR3 loop spans 12 amino acids. The CDR3 protein is CASSSGGSRAFF. DNA of the CDR3: TGTGCCAGCAGTTCGGGGGGCTCGCGGGCTTTCTTT.